The 10 T cell receptor beta chains listed next were all sequenced from one sample in a study of blood T cell repertoires in COVID-19. Using immunoSEQ multiplex PCR, the repertoire was profiled, and TCRdb retains in-frame clones only, with some absent. The repertoire consists of 300,000 or so clones, with approximately 90% occurring once and the leading ten covering 2.2%. The sequenced sample consisted of peripheral blood. The source of these receptors is a woman aged 25 to 39 with COVID-19, enrolled during active disease.

The chain links TRBV19 to TRBJ2-2; tentatively, D is TRBD2 (5 bases). CDR3 length equals 16 residues. From germline, CDR1 is LNHDA and CDR2 SQIVND (reference sequence). Trimming cost V 3 bases and J 2 bases, with 13 bases left between them. DNA of the CDR3: TGTGCCAGTAGTATGGCCAGCGGTACTAACACCGGGGAGCTGTTTTTT. Protein sequence: CASSMASGTNTGELFF. The full variable domain, completed using reference TRBV19 and TRBJ2-2, is DGGITQSPKYLFRKEGQNVTLSCEQNLNHDAMYWYRQDPGQGLRLIYYSQIVNDFQKGDIAEGYSVSREKKESFPLTVTSAQKNPTAFYLCASSMASGTNTGELFFGEGSRLTVL.

The chain uses TRBV6-5 and TRBJ1-2; tentative D call: TRBD1 (6 bases). This CDR3 spans 13 amino acids. The germline CDR1 and CDR2 sequences are MNHEY and SVGAGI. Trimming removed 6 bases at V and 5 bases at J, with 13 bases between. CDR3: CASRKGTNYGYTF. The DNA for the CDR3 is TGTGCCAGCAGAAAAGGGACAAATTATGGCTACACCTTC.

The chain couples TRBV5-1 to TRBJ2-1; TRBD1 aligns across 10 bases. The J segment lost 8 bases and the V segment lost 3 bases, leaving 5 bases of the junction unmatched. This CDR3 has 14 residues. Germline V gene sequence: CDR1 SGHRS, CDR2 YFSETQ. The CDR3 DNA is TGCGCCAGCAGCTGGACAGGGGGGGCAGATGAGCAGTTCTTC. Translation gives CASSWTGGADEQFF.

This clone was counted once. The chain links TRBV29-1 to TRBJ1-2; the match to TRBD1 covers 7 bases. V shed 1 base and J 8 bases; nucleotides not matched to a gene: 7. Germline-derived CDR1 and CDR2 are SQVTM and ANQGSEA. This CDR3 has 13 amino acids. This CDR3 reads CSVEARGDRGYTF. The DNA for the CDR3 is TGCAGCGTTGAAGCCAGGGGGGATAGGGGCTACACCTTC. The full variable domain, in which reference TRBV29-1 and TRBJ1-2 provide the parts outside the CDR3, is SAVISQKPSRDICQRGTSLTIQCQVDSQVTMMFWYRQQPGQSLTLIATANQGSEATYESGFVIDKFPISRPNLTFSTLTVSNMSPEDSSIYLCSVEARGDRGYTFGSGTRLTVV.

J is TRBJ2-1 and V is TRBV11-3, with TRBD1 matching over 9 bases. CDR1 is SGHNT, CDR2 YENEEA, per germline. This CDR3 comprises 17 residues. Losses at the gene ends were 1 base for V and 6 bases for J; bases not matched to a gene: 10. CDR3 in amino acids: CASSLGGGQGGSNEQFF. CDR3 coding DNA: TGTGCCAGCAGCTTAGGGGGGGGACAGGGTGGTTCCAATGAGCAGTTCTTC.

CDR3 bases: TGTGCCAGCAGTGAGGGGACAGATGGCTACACCTTC. Its protein is CASSEGTDGYTF. The chain has TRBV2 and TRBJ1-2; TRBD1 aligns across 7 bases. The CDR3 is 12 amino acids. The germline V gene has CDR1 SNHLY and CDR2 FYNNEI. Trimming cost V 3 bases and J 6 bases; bases outside gene matches: 1.

The rearrangement links TRBV28 to TRBJ1-1, with 7 bases fitting TRBD1. The CDR3 loop spans 15 amino acids. Germline V gene lookup returns CDR1 MDHEN and CDR2 SYDVKM. Losses at the gene ends were 2 bases for V and 3 bases for J; bases not matched to a gene: 6. The CDR3 loop reads CASSLPQTGYTEAFF. CDR3 in DNA: TGTGCCAGCAGTTTACCCCAGACAGGGTACACTGAAGCTTTCTTT.

The chain combines TRBV29-1 with TRBJ2-1, with 11 bases fitting TRBD2. The J segment lost 9 bases and the V segment lost 4 bases, leaving 8 bases of the junction unmatched. Per the germline V gene, CDR1 is SQVTM and CDR2 is ANQGSEA. CDR3 length equals 14 residues. CDR3 nucleotide sequence: TGCAGCGTTGGGAGTAGCGGGAGGGCCTTTGAGCAGTTCTTC. The encoded protein is CSVGSSGRAFEQFF.

The V and J genes are TRBV27 and TRBJ2-1, with 10 bases matching TRBD2. Trimming cost V 6 bases and J 6 bases; bases outside gene matches: 5. CDR1 is MNHEY and CDR2 is SMNVEV in the germline V gene (reference sequence). The CDR3 is made up of 14 amino acids. In DNA, the CDR3 is TGTGCCAGCAGCCCTAGCGGGAGTCGCAATGAGCAGTTCTTC. This codes for CASSPSGSRNEQFF.

The gene calls are TRBV10-3 and TRBJ2-1; perhaps TRBD2 as D (6 bases). Germline loops: CDR1 ENHRY, CDR2 SYGVKD. Trimming cost V 3 bases and J 0 bases, with 15 bases left between them. This CDR3 has 17 residues. CDR3 DNA sequence: TGTGCCATCAGTGACGGTGGAGGGGCGCGCTCCTACAATGAGCAGTTCTTC. Encoded protein: CAISDGGGARSYNEQFF.